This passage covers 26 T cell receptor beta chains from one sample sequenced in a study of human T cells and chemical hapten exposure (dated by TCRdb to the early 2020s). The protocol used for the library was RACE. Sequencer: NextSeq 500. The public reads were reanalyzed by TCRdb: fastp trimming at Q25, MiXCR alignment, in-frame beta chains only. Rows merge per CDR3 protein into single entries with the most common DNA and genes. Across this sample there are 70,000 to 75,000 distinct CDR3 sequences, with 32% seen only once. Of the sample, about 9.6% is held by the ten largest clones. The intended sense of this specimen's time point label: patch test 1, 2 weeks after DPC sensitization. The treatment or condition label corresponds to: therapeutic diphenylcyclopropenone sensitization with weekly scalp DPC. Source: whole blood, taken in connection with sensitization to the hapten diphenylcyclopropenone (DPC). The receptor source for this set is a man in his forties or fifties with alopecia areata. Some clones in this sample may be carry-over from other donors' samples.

The chain's CDR3 is CASSSTGGGNQPQHF. DNA for the CDR3: TGTGCCAGCAGTTCGACAGGGGGGGGAAATCAGCCCCAGCATTTT. The chain links TRBV12-3 or TRBV12-4 to TRBJ1-5; 9 nucleotides line up with TRBD1. The CDR3 is 15 amino acids. The junction had 5 bases not matched to a gene; V was cut back by 4 bases and J by 4 bases.

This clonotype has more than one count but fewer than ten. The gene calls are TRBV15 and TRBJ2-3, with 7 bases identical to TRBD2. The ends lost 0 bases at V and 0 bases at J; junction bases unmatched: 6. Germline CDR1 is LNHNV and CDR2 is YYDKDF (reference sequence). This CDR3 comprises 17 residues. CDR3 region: CATSRDPLATSTDTQYF. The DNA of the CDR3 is TGTGCCACCAGCAGAGACCCACTAGCGACTAGCACAGATACGCAGTATTTT.

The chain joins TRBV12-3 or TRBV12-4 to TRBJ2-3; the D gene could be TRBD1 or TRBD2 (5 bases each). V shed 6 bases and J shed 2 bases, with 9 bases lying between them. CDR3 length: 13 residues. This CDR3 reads CASRWDATDTQYF. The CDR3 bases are TGTGCCAGCAGATGGGACGCCACAGATACGCAGTATTTT.

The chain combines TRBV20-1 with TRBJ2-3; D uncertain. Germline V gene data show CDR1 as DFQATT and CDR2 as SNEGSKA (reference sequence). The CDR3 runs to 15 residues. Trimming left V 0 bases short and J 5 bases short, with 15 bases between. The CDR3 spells CSARDGRRTKDTQYF. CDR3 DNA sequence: TGCAGTGCTAGAGATGGGCGTAGGACGAAAGATACGCAGTATTTT.

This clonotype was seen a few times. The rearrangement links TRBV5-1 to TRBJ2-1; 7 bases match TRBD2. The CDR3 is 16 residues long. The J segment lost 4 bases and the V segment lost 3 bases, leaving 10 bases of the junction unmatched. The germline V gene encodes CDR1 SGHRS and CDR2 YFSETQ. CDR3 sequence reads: CASSYREASGYNEQFF. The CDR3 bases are TGCGCCAGCAGCTACCGGGAAGCTAGCGGATACAATGAGCAGTTCTTC.

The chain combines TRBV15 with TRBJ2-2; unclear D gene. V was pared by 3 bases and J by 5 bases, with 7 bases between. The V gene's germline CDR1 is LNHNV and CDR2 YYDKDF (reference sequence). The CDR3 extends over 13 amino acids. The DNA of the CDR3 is TGTGCCACCAGCAGCCTTAGGACCGGGGAGCTGTTTTTT. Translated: CATSSLRTGELFF.

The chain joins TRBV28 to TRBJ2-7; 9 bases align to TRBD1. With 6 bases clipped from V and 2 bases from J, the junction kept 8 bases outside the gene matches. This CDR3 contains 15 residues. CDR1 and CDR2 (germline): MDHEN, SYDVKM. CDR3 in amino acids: CASRPPGQGTYEQYF. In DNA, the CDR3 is TGTGCCAGCAGGCCTCCGGGACAGGGTACCTACGAGCAGTACTTC.

CDR3 loop: CASSLFEGTDTQYF. The CDR3 nucleotides read TGTGCCAGCAGCTTATTTGAGGGCACAGATACGCAGTATTTT. The chain links TRBV11-2 to TRBJ2-3; D not certain. In germline, CDR1 is SGHAT, CDR2 FQNNGV. Trimming removed 2 bases from V and 1 base from J, with 7 bases in between. The CDR3 extends over 14 amino acids.

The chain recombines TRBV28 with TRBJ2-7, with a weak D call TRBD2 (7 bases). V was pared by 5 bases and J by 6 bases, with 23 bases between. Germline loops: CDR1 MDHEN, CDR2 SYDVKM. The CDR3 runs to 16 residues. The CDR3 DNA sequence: TGTGCCAGCAGTCTCCCCGAAGGGGGGGCAGATGGCGAGCAGTACTTC. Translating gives CASSLPEGGADGEQYF.

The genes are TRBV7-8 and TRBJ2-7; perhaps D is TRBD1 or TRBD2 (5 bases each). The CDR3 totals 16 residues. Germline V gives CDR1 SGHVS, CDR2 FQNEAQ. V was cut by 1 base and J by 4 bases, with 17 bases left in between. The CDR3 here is CASSLGDTGTTYEQYF. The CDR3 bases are TGTGCCAGCAGCTTAGGGGATACCGGGACCACTTACGAGCAGTACTTC.

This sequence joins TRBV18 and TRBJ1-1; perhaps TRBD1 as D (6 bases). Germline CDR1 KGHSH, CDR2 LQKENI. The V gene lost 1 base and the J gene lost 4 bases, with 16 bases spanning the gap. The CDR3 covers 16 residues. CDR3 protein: CASSPLGGSESTEAFF. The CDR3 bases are TGTGCCAGCTCACCACTTGGGGGCTCGGAGAGCACTGAAGCTTTCTTT.

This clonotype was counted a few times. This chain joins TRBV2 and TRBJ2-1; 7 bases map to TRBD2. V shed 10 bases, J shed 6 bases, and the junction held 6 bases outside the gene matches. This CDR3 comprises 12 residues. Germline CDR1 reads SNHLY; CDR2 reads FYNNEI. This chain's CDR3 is CATEREGNEQFF. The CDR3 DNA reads TGTGCCACCGAGCGGGAAGGCAATGAGCAGTTCTTC.

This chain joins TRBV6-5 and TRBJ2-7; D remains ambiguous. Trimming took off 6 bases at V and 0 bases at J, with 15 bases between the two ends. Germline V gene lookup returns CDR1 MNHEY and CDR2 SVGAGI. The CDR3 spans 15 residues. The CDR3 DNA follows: TGTGCCAGCAGCCCCCCCCGGCCGAGCTCCTACGAGCAGTACTTC. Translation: CASSPPRPSSYEQYF.

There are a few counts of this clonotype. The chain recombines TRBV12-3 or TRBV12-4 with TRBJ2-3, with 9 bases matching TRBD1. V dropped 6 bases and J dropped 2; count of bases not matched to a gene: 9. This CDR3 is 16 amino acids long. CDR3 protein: CASSSRTGENTDTQYF. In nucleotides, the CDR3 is TGTGCCAGCAGCTCCCGGACAGGGGAGAACACAGATACGCAGTATTTT.

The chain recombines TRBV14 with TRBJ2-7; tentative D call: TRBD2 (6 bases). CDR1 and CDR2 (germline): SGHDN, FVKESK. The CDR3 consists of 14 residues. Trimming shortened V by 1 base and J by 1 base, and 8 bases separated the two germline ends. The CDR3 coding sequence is TGTGCCAGCAGCCAAGGGGGAGGTTCCTACGAGCAGTACTTC. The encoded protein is CASSQGGGSYEQYF.

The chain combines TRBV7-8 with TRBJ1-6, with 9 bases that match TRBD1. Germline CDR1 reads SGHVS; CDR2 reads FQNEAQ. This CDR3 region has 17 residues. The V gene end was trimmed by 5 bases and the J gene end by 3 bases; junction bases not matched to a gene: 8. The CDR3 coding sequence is TGTGCCAGCAGCAAAATAACGGGACAGGGCTATAATTCACCCCTCCACTTT. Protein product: CASSKITGQGYNSPLHF.

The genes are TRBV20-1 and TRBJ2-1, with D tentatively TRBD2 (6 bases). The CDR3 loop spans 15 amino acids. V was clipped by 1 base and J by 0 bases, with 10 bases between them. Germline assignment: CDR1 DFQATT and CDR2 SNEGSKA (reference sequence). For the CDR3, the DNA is TGCAGTGCTAGAGCTAGCGTGAGCTCCTACAATGAGCAGTTCTTC. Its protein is CSARASVSSYNEQFF.

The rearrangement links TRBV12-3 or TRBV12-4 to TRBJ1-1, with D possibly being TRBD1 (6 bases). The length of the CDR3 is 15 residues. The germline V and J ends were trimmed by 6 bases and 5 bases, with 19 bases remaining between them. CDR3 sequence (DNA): TGTGCCAGCAGCCTCGCCAGGGGTTTGGGAACTGAAGCTTTCTTT. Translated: CASSLARGLGTEAFF.

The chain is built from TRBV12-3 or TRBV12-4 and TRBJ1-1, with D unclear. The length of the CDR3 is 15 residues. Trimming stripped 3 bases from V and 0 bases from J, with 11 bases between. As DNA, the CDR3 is TGTGCCAGCAGTTTGGGTCGTGTAGTGAACACTGAAGCTTTCTTT. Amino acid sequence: CASSLGRVVNTEAFF.

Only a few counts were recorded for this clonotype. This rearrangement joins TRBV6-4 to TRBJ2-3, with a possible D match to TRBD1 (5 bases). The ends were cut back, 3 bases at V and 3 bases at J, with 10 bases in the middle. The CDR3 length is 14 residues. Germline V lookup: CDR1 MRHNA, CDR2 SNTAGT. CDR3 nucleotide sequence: TGTGCCAGCAGTGAGGGGCCAGGGACAGATACGCAGTATTTT. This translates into CASSEGPGTDTQYF.

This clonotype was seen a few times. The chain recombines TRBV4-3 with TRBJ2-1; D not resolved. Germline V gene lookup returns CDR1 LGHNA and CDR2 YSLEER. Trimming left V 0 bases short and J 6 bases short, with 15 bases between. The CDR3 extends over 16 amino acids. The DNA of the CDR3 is TGCGCCAGCAGCCAAGATCGCAAGGGCTTCTTCAATGAGCAGTTCTTC. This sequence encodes CASSQDRKGFFNEQFF.

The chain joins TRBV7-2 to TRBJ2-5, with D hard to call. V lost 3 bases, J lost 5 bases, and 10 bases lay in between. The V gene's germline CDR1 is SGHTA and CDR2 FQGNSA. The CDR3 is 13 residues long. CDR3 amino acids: CASSFTRTETQYF. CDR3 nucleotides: TGTGCCAGCAGCTTCACCCGGACGGAGACCCAGTACTTC.

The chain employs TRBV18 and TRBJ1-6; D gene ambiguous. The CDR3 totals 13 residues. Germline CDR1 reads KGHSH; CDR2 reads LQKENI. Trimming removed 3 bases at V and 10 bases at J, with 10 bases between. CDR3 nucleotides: TGTGCCAGCTCACCTGACTTTTCCTCACCCCTCCACTTT. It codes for CASSPDFSSPLHF.

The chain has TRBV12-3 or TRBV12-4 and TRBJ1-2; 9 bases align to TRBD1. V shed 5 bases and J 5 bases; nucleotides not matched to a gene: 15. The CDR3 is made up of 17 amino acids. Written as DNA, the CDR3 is TGTGCCAGCAGTCCTACGACAGGGGGACTAGGAAGGTATGGCTACACCTTC. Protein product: CASSPTTGGLGRYGYTF.

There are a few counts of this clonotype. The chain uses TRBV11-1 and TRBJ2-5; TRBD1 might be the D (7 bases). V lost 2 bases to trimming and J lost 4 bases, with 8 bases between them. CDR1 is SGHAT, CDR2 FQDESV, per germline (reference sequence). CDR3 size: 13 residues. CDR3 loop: CASSLQGGETQYF. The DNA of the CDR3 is TGTGCCAGCAGCTTACAGGGGGGAGAGACCCAGTACTTC.

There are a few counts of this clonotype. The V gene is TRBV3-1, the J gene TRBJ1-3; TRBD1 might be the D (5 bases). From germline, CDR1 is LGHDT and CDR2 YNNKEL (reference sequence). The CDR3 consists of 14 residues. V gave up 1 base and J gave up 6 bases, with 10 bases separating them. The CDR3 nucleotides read TGTGCCAGCAGCCAAGGAGGGACGTCAAACACCATATATTTT. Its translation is CASSQGGTSNTIYF.